This note documents a single TCR beta chain sequence. Each participant's cohort was designated according to participant-reported clinical history. Donors of Cohort 3 who recovered were those that had two negative PCRs, clearance, or symptom resolution. The table came from immunoSEQ multiplex PCR; TCRdb's copy has only in-frame clones and leaves some out. The sample includes hundreds of thousands of clones, about 91% of them seen just once. The sample belongs to a study of blood T cell repertoires in COVID-19. Turning to the study itself: Sample material is recorded as cDNA or gDNA derived from T cells, B-cell-depleted T cells, or PBMCs.

V was pared by 1 base and J by 4 bases, with 14 bases between. CDR1 and CDR2 (germline): LNHNV, YYDKDF (reference sequence). The CDR3 is 15 residues long. Source material: PBMCs or T cells enriched from blood (not recorded which). The rearrangement links TRBV15 to TRBJ2-7; maybe TRBD1 (5 bases). This receptor was identified in a woman in her thirties or forties who had recovered from COVID-19. The CDR3 protein is CATSRGAGLGYEQYF. DNA of the CDR3: TGTGCCACCAGCAGAGGGGCAGGGCTGGGTTACGAGCAGTACTTC.